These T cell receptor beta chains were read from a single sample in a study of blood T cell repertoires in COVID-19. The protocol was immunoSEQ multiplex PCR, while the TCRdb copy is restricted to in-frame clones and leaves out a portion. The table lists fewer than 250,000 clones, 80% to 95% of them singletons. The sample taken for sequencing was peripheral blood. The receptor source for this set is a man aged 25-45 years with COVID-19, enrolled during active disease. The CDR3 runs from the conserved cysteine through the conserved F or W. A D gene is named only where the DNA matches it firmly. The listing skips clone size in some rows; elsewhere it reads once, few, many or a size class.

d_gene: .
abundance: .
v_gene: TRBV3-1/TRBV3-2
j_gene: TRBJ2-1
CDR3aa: CASSQVWQSYNEQFF
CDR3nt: TGTGCCAGCAGCCAAGTATGGCAGTCCTACAATGAGCAGTTCTTC

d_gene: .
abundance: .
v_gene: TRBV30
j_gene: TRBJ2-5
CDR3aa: CAWTLGGGGGTQYF
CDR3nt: TGTGCCTGGACCCTAGGTGGGGGAGGAGGGACCCAGTACTTC

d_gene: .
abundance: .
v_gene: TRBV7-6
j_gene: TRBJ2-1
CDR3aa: CASSFPFSSYNEQFF
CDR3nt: TGTGCCAGCAGCTTCCCTTTTAGCTCCTACAATGAGCAGTTCTTC

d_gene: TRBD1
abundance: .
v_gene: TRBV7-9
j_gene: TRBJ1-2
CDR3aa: CASSPWDSYGYTF
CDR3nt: TGTGCCAGCAGCCCGTGGGACAGCTATGGCTACACCTTC

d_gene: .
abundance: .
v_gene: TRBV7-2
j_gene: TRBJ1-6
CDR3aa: CASSLGAGRGSPLHF
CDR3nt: TGTGCCAGCAGCTTAGGCGCAGGGCGGGGTTCACCCCTCCACTTT

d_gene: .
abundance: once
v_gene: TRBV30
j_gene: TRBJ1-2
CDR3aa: CAWGNPGVYGYTF
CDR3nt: TGTGCCTGGGGGAATCCGGGTGTCTATGGCTACACCTTC

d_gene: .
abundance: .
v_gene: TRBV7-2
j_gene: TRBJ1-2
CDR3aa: CASSLWSGLVSNYGYTF
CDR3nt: TGTGCCAGCAGCTTATGGTCCGGACTAGTCAGTAACTATGGCTACACCTTC

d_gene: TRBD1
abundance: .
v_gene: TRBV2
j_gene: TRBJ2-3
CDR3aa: CATLGQVGTDTQYF
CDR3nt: TGTGCCACCCTAGGACAGGTAGGCACAGATACGCAGTATTTT

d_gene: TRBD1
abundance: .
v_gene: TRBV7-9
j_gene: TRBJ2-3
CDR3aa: CASSLPRWDRGTDTQYF
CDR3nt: TGTGCCAGCAGCCTCCCCCGTTGGGACAGGGGTACAGATACGCAGTATTTT

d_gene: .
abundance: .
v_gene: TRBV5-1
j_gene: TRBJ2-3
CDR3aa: CASRVSPTDTQYF
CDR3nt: TGCGCCAGCAGGGTTAGTCCCACAGATACGCAGTATTTT

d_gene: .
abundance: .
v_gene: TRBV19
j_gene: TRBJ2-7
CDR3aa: CASSRGGATYEQYF
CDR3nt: TGTGCCAGTAGTAGGGGCGGGGCCACCTACGAGCAGTACTTC

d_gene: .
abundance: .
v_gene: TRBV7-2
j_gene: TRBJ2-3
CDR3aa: CASSVRGGEEDTQYF
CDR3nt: TGTGCCAGCAGCGTCCGCGGGGGCGAGGAAGATACGCAGTATTTT

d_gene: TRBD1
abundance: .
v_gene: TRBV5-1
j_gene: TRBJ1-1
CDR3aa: CASSLAPGTVVAEAFF
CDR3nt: TGCGCCAGCAGCTTGGCACCCGGGACAGTTGTGGCTGAAGCTTTCTTT

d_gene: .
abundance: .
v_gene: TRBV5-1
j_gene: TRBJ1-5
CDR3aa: CASSPPEQNNQPQHF
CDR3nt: TGCGCCAGCAGCCCCCCGGAACAGAACAATCAGCCCCAGCATTTT

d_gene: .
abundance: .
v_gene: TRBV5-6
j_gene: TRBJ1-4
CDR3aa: CASSLLVEEAKGLFF
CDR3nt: TGTGCCAGCAGCTTATTAGTAGAGGAGGCGAAGGGACTGTTTTTT

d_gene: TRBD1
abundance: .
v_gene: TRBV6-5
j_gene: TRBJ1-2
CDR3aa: CASSYSWDRGGYTF
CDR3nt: TGTGCCAGCAGTTACTCATGGGACAGGGGGGGCTACACCTTC

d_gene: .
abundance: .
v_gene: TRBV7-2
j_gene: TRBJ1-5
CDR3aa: CASSWTVNQPQHF
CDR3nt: TGTGCCAGCAGCTGGACAGTCAATCAGCCCCAGCATTTT

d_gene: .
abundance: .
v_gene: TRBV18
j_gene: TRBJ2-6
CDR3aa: CASSPSAGANVLTF
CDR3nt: TGTGCCAGCTCACCGTCAGCTGGGGCCAACGTCCTGACTTTC

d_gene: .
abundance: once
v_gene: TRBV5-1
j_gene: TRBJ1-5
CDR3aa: CASSLSGSNQPQHF
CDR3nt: TGCGCCAGCAGCTTGTCCGGTAGCAATCAGCCCCAGCATTTT

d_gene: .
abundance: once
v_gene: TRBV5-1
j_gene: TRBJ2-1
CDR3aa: CASSLYQGRGNEQFF
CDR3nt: TGCGCCAGCAGCTTGTACCAGGGGAGGGGCAATGAGCAGTTCTTC

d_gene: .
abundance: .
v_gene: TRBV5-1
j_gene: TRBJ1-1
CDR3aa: CASSFDRDTQAFF
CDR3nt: TGCGCCAGCAGCTTTGACCGGGACACTCAAGCTTTCTTT